This T cell receptor beta chain was profiled in a study of technical replicates of blood from a handful of donors. TCRdb keeps only in-frame clones here, not all; method: immunoSEQ multiplex PCR. The sample holds approximately 97,000 clones; roughly 95% are singletons and the top ten take roughly 0.33%. CDR1 and CDR2 (germline): LNHDA, SQIVND (reference sequence). The trim removed 4 bases at V and 2 bases at J, leaving 11 bases unmatched. The CDR3 contains 17 residues. This clone showed up just once. The sequencing input was T cells isolated from PBMCs. The chain joins TRBV19 to TRBJ1-5; TRBD1 matches 7 bases. This TCR was recovered from a human donor in good health. The CDR3 region has the DNA TGTGCCAGTAGTACAAACCGGGACAGCGGAGGCAATCAGCCCCAGCATTTT. It encodes CASSTNRDSGGNQPQHF.